A single sample is the source of the 2 T cell receptor beta chains below, sequenced in a study of CD4 T cells in relation to SARS-CoV-2 and coronaviruses (dated by TCRdb to about 2021). These receptors lack a known antigen. CD4+ T cells from unexposed donors were collected before the COVID-19 pandemic (2011-2018). The EasySep CD4+ T cell isolation kit was used to isolate CD4+ T cells once the cultures had run for about 11 days. Libraries were built with the immunoSEQ multiplex PCR assay. The table comes from immuneACCESS by way of TCRdb, which keeps in-frame sequences with V and J called. Part of the clones is missing from these tables; in studies checked, under half for an unresolved V gene and the rest for unknown reasons. In all, the sample holds under 20,000 clones, and 70% to 80% of those were seen once. Of the sample, 20% to 30% is held by the ten largest clones. Sequenced: CD4+ T cells from PBMCs, cultured in vitro. The receptors shown here come from a human donor in good health.

This clone appeared a few times. The rearrangement links TRBV19 to TRBJ1-5; 10 bases agree with TRBD1. CDR3 size: 13 residues. V was clipped by 8 bases and J by 7 bases; unmatched bases: 5. Per germline, CDR1 LNHDA and CDR2 SQIVND (reference sequence). The chain's CDR3 is CASGGQGGQPQHF. CDR3 sequence (DNA): TGTGCCAGTGGCGGACAGGGGGGCCAGCCCCAGCATTTT.

The CDR3 here is CASSKEAGAAYEQYF. For the CDR3, the DNA is TGTGCCAGCAGCAAGGAGGCAGGGGCGGCCTACGAGCAGTACTTC. The rearrangement uses TRBV21-1 and TRBJ2-7; TRBD1 is taken as the D call from the table, unchecked against the DNA. TRBV21-1 is designated a pseudogene. The CDR3 is 15 residues long.